This section outlines one T cell receptor beta chain sequence together with its context. Its antigen is currently unknown. The sample is drawn from a study of cytomegalovirus exposure and HLA in healthy donors. Study observations and caveats: Some TCR beta chains (around 180 of them) were listed as cytomegalovirus-associated. One variant, a missense change in DCLRE1C, was linked in a later analysis to TCR beta V- and J-gene trimming. Reportedly, HLA-A and HLA-B alleles of most subjects were accurately predicted from TCR beta. When a later analysis compared HLA-associated TCR beta chains with equally common others, the HLA-associated chains turned out to be more clonally expanded and to have lower generation probabilities.

PCR used 60 Vbeta primers and 13 Jbeta primers. Repertoires were generated with immunoSEQ multiplex PCR, while TCRdb's copy carries only in-frame clones and drops some. The sample lists roughly 100,000 clones, approximately 80% occurring once. The CDR3 length is 15 residues. Germline CDR1 and CDR2: SGHRS and YFSETQ. V was pared by 0 bases and J by 2 bases, with 8 bases between. Sample: PBMCs. The source of this sequence is a male donor in good health and CMV-seropositive. This chain joins TRBV5-1 and TRBJ2-2; D uncertain. The CDR3 is CASSLGVPNTGELFF. The CDR3 DNA reads TGCGCCAGCAGCTTGGGAGTACCTAACACCGGGGAGCTGTTTTTT. The full variable domain, rest sourced from reference TRBV5-1 and TRBJ2-2, is KAGVTQTPRYLIKTRGQQVTLSCSPISGHRSVSWYQQTPGQGLQFLFEYFSETQRNKGNFPGRFSGRQFSNSRSEMNVSTLELGDSALYLCASSLGVPNTGELFFGEGSRLTVL.